The 2 T cell receptor beta chains below were found in one sample sequenced in a study of shared clonotypes between healthy human individuals. Produced via immunoSEQ multiplex PCR; TCRdb's table is partial and in-frame only. The table records 2 million to 2.5 million clones, approximately 95% of them present only once. The specimen was naive CD4+ T cells sorted from blood. The subset denotes: CD45RA+ positively selected. The source of these receptors is a man between 18 and 35 years old in good health.

The chain recombines TRBV4-3 with TRBJ2-1; weak D call: TRBD2 (6 bases). Trimming stripped 3 bases from V and 2 bases from J, with 14 bases between. Looked up from germline, CDR1 is LGHNA and CDR2 is YSLEER. The CDR3 runs to 16 residues. As DNA, the CDR3 is TGCGCCAGCAGCCAGACCGGGACTTCGCCCTACAATGAGCAGTTCTTC. Its translation is CASSQTGTSPYNEQFF.

The chain links TRBV27 to TRBJ1-2; the D is unclear. Germline CDR1 MNHEY, CDR2 SMNVEV (reference sequence). V was shortened by 7 bases and J by 6 bases, with 15 bases between the two germline ends. The CDR3 runs 13 residues. The CDR3 DNA reads TGTGCCAGCACGTCCCCGGCGGGCGATGGCTACACCTTC. Its translation is CASTSPAGDGYTF.